This T cell receptor beta chain was obtained from a study of T cells expressing NK-cell markers. Study-wide context: CD3+CD56+NKG2C+, CD3+CD56+NKG2C- and CD3+CD56-NKG2C+ T cells, once sorted, supplied the TCR beta repertoires. Seven of the eight sequenced donors were HCMV-seropositive; one was seronegative. Overall study results and limits: In several donors, dominant CD3+CD56+NKG2C+ clonotypes ranked among the top 10 CD8+ clonotypes.

Turning to this clonotype: Its antigen remains unknown.

With the 5' RACE reads reprocessed, TCRdb shows one record per CDR3 protein and no DNA. This table lists more than 250,000 distinct CDR3 sequences. Per germline, CDR1 MNHNS and CDR2 SASEGT. CDR3 length: 15 amino acids. The material sequenced was blood T cells: a sorted CD56 or NKG2C T cell subset, CD4+ or CD8+ T cells, or bulk PBMC T cells (not recorded which). The receptor's source is a man aged 18-30 years in good health. J is TRBJ2-3 and V is TRBV6-1; TCRdb returns TRBD1, unconfirmable since there is no DNA. CDR3 region: CASTPGSGGTDTQYF.